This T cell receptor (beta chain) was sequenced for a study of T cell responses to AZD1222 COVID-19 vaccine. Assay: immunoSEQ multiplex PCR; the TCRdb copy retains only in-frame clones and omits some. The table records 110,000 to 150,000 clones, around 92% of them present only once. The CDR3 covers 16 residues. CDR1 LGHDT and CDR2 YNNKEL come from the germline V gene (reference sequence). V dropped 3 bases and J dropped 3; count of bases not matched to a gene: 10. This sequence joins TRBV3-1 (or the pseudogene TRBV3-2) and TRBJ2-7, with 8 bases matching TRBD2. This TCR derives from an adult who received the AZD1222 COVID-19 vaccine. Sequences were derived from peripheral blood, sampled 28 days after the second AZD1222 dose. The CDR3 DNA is TGTGCCAGCAGCCATCGGGCCAGCGGGAGTGGCTACGAGCAGTACTTC. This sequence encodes CASSHRASGSGYEQYF.